The T cell receptor (beta chain) under discussion was sequenced for a study of patients and donors after allogeneic stem cell transplantation (dated by TCRdb to the early 2020s). This clonotype is regarded as medium-sized (0.01 to 0.1%). Its antigen specificity is not known. No per-base quality is available; no much larger clone lies one base away. The library was obtained by RT-PCR. TCRdb shows the sequencer as NextSeq 550. The public reads were quality trimmed at Q25 with fastp and then assembled into clones with MiXCR by TCRdb, keeping productive beta chains. CDR3 protein sequences are deduplicated, and each keeps its most common genes and DNA. The sample table lists about 2,000 distinct CDR3 sequences, around 4.5% of them with a count of one. About 30% of the sample is in the top ten clones. The source of this sequence is a human donor who was either an allogeneic HSCT recipient or a stem cell or donor lymphocyte infusion donor (not recorded which). It is not recorded whose cells these are; they may come from a transplant donor. Sequenced: blood, either unsorted or a sorted T cell fraction (not recorded which).

The CDR3 reads as follows: CASSARDREQFF. The nucleotide sequence is TGTGCCAGCAGCGCCAGGGACAGGGAGCAGTTCTTC. The chain is encoded by TRBV9 joined to TRBJ2-1; the junction holds 8 bases that match TRBD1. Measured from the cysteine to the phenylalanine, the CDR3 is 12 residues long. The entry retains the CDR3 DNA only, 36 bases that are in frame from base 1. For CDR1 and CDR2, the germline V gene lists SGDLS and YYNGEE. The V end gives up 3 bases and the J end 10 bases, leaving 3 bases in the junction not matched to a gene.